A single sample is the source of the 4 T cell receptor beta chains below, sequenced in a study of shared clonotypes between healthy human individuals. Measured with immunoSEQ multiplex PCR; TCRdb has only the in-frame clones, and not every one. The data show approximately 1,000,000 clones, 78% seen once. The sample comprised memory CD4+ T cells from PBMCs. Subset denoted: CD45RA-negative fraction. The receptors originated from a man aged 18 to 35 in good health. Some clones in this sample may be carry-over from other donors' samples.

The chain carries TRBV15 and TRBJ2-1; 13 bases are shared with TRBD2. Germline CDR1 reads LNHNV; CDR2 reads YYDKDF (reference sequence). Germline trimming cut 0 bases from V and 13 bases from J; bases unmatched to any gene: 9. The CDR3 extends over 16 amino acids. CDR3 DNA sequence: TGTGCCACCAGCAGAGATCGAAGGGGACTAGCGGGACCACAGTTCTTC. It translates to CATSRDRRGLAGPQFF. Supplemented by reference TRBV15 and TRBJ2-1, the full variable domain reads DAMVIQNPRYQVTQFGKPVTLSCSQTLNHNVMYWYQQKSSQAPKLLFHYYDKDFNNEADTPDNFQSRRPNTSFCFLDIRSPGLGDTAMYLCATSRDRRGLAGPQFFGPGTRLTVL.

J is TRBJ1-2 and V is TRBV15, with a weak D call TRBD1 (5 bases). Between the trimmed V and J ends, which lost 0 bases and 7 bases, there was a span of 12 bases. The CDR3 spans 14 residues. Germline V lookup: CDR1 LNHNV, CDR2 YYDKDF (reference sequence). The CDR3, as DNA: TGTGCCACCAGCAGAGATCGTAGGGGAGGTGGCTACACCTTC. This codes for CATSRDRRGGGYTF.

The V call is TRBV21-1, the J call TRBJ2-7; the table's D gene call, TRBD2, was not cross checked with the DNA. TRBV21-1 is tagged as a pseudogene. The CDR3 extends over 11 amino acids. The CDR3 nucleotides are TGTGCCAGCAGCATCAGCGTTGAGCAGTACTTC. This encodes CASSISVEQYF.

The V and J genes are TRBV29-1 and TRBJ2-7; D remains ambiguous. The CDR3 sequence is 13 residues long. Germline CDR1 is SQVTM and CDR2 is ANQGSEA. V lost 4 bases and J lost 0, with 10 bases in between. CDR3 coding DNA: TGCAGCGTTGCAGCGCCGAGCTCCTACGAGCAGTACTTC. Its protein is CSVAAPSSYEQYF.